What follows are 7 T cell receptor beta chains derived from one specimen sequenced in a study of cytomegalovirus exposure and HLA in healthy donors. Some clones are missing from TCRdb's copy, which holds only in-frame ones; the method was immunoSEQ multiplex PCR. The sample holds 78,000 or so clones; over 90% are singletons and the top ten take 2.5% to 3.5%. The sequenced sample was PBMCs. The origin of the receptors is a woman aged 18-29 years in good health and CMV-seropositive.

The CDR3: CASSLGQNTEAFF. In DNA form, the CDR3 reads TGTGCCAGCAGCTTAGGACAGAACACTGAAGCTTTCTTT. The V call is TRBV7-6, the J call TRBJ1-1, with no clear D. This CDR3 contains 13 residues. The V gene lost 1 base and the J gene lost 1 base, with 4 bases spanning the gap. From germline, CDR1 is SGHVS and CDR2 FNYEAQ.

The chain has TRBV7-6 and TRBJ1-4; possibly TRBD1 for D (5 bases). The CDR3 runs to 19 residues. Trimming cost V 0 bases and J 0 bases, with 17 bases left between them. Looked up from germline, CDR1 is SGHVS and CDR2 is FNYEAQ. The CDR3 bases are TGTGCCAGCAGCTTAGCCAGGGCCACCCCGACAGCAACTAATGAAAAACTGTTTTTT. Residues: CASSLARATPTATNEKLFF.

This chain's CDR3 is CASSRTSGGRNEQFF. The CDR3 region has the DNA TGTGCCAGCAGTCGGACTAGCGGGGGCCGTAATGAGCAGTTCTTC. The chain links TRBV7-8 to TRBJ2-1, with 13 bases lining up with TRBD2. Germline V lookup: CDR1 SGHVS, CDR2 FQNEAQ. The CDR3 runs to 15 residues. After removal of 6 bases from V and 7 bases from J, the junction contained 6 bases not matched to a gene. The variable domain in full, completed from reference TRBV7-8 and TRBJ2-1, reads GAGVSQSPRYKVAKRGQDVALRCDPISGHVSLFWYQQALGQGPEFLTYFQNEAQLDKSGLPSDRFFAERPEGSVSTLKIQRTQQEDSAVYLCASSRTSGGRNEQFFGPGTRLTVL.

This sequence joins TRBV5-1 and TRBJ1-1; possibly TRBD1 for D (6 bases). The germline gives CDR1 SGHRS, CDR2 YFSETQ. The CDR3 spans 13 residues. Trimming took 0 bases from V and 6 from J, leaving 9 bases between them. DNA for the CDR3: TGCGCCAGCAGCTTGGCCAGGGGATCTGAAGCTTTCTTT. Protein sequence: CASSLARGSEAFF. The full variable domain, with the rest looked up from reference TRBV5-1 and TRBJ1-1, is KAGVTQTPRYLIKTRGQQVTLSCSPISGHRSVSWYQQTPGQGLQFLFEYFSETQRNKGNFPGRFSGRQFSNSRSEMNVSTLELGDSALYLCASSLARGSEAFFGQGTRLTVV.

The rearrangement joins TRBV9 to TRBJ2-7; D perhaps matches TRBD2 (5 bases). The CDR3 has 15 amino acids. From germline, CDR1 is SGDLS and CDR2 YYNGEE. V lost 0 bases to trimming and J lost 4 bases, with 14 bases between them. The CDR3 loop reads CASSVGTRLGYEQYF. The CDR3 DNA is TGTGCCAGCAGCGTAGGTACTAGACTTGGTTACGAGCAGTACTTC.

The rearrangement joins TRBV6-1 to TRBJ1-2; the match to TRBD1 covers 10 bases. V was clipped by 6 bases and J by 6 bases; unmatched bases: 7. Germline values: CDR1 MNHNS, CDR2 SASEGT. The CDR3 consists of 14 residues. The CDR3 bases are TGTGCCAGCAGGGTCCCGGGACAGGGGCATGGCTACACCTTC. Protein product: CASRVPGQGHGYTF.

V is TRBV30 and J is TRBJ1-1; D perhaps matches TRBD1 (5 bases). This CDR3 contains 13 residues. Germline values: CDR1 GTSNPN, CDR2 SVGIG (reference sequence). The V and J ends lost 0 bases and 10 bases respectively, with 15 bases between them. CDR3 in DNA: TGTGCCTGGAGTGTACAGAACCCTAGGGGAGCTTTCTTT. Translation: CAWSVQNPRGAFF. The entire variable domain, with the rest obtained from reference TRBV30 and TRBJ1-1, is as follows: SQTIHQWPATLVQPVGSPLSLECTVEGTSNPNLYWYRQAAGRGLQLLFYSVGIGQISSEVPQNLSASRPQDRQFILSSKKLLLSDSGFYLCAWSVQNPRGAFFGQGTRLTVV.